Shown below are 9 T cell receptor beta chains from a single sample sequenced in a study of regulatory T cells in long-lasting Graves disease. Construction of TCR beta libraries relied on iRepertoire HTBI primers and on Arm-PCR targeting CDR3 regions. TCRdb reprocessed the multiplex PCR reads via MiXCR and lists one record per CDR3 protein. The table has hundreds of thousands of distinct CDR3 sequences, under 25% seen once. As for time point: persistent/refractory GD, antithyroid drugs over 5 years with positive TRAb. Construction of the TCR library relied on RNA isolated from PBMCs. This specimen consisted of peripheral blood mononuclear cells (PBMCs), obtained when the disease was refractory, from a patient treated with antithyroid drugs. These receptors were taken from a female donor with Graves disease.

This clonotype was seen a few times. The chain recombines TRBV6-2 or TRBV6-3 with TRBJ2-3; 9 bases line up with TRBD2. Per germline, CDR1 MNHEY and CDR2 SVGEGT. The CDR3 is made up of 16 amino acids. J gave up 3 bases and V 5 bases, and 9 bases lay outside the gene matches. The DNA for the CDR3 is TGTGCCAGCAGTGCCTTAGCGGGAGAGGTGACAGATACGCAGTATTTT. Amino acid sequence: CASSALAGEVTDTQYF.

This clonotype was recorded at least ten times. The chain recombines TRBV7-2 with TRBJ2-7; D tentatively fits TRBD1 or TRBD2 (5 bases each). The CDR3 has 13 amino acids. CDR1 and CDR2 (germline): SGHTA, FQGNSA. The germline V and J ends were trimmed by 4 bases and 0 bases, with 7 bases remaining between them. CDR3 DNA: TGTGCCAGCAGCTGGGACGACTCCTACGAGCAGTACTTC. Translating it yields CASSWDDSYEQYF.

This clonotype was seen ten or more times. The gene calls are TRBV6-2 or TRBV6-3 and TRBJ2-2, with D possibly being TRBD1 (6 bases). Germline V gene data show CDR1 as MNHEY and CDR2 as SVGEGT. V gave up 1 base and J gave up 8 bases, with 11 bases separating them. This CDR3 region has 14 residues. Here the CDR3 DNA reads TGTGCCAGCAGTTACTTACAGGGTTGGGGGGAGCTGTTTTTT. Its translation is CASSYLQGWGELFF.

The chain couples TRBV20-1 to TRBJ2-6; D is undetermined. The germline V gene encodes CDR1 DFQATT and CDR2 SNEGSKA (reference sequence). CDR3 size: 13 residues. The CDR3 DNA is TGCAGAGCACTGCTCTCTGGGGCCAACGTCCTGACTTTC. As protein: CRALLSGANVLTF.

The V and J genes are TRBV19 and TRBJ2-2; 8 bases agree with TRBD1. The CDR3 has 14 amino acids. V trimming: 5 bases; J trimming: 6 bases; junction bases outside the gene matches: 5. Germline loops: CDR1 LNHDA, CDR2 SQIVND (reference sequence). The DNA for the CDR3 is TGTGCCAGTAGTGTTACAGGGGGTTCCGGGGAGCTGTTTTTT. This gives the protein CASSVTGGSGELFF.

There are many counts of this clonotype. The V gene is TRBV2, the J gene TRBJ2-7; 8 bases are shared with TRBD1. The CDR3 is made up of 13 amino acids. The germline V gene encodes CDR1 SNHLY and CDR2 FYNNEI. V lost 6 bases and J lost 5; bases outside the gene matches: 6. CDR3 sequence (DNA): TGTGCCAGCAGGACGACAGGGGAGGACGAGCAGTACTTC. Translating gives CASRTTGEDEQYF.

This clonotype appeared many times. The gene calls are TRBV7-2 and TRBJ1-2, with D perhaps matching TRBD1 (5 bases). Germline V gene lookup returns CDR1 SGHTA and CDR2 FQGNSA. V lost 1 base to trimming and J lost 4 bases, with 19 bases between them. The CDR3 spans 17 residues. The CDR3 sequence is CASSLGPFGEGPYGYTF. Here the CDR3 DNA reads TGTGCCAGCAGCTTAGGGCCGTTCGGGGAGGGGCCCTATGGCTACACCTTC.

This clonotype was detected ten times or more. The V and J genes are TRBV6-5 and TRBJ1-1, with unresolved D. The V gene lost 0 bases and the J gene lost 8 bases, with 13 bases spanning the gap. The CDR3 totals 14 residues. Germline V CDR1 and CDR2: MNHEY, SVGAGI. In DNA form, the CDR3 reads TGTGCCAGCAGTTACTCCCGGGAAGGTGGGGAAGCTTTCTTT. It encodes CASSYSREGGEAFF.

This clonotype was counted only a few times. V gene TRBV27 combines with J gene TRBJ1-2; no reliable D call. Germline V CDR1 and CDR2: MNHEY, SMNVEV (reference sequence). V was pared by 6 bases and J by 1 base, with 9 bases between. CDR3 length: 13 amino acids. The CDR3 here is CASSRNFNYGYTF. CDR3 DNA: TGTGCCAGCAGCCGAAATTTTAACTATGGCTACACCTTC.